This TCR beta chain comes out of a study of vaccination and CD4 T cells after COVID-19. At the level of the study: Convalescent cases consisted of six males and four females, of whom two were Hispanic. Cultures acting as controls obtained a CEFX pool, an HIV-1 Nef pool, or no peptide. Drawing of post-COVID samples took place a median around 110 days after diagnosis (range 35 to 161).

Sample treatment: roughly nine-day PBMC culture with coronavirus spike peptide pools or control peptides (ViraFEST assay). V shed 5 bases and J shed 1 base, with 18 bases lying between them. The CDR3 has 17 amino acids. Germline values: CDR1 MNHNS, CDR2 SASEGT. Sequencing of cultured CD4+ T cell DNA used the Oncomine TCR Beta short-read assay. TCRdb redid the calling of the PCR reads with MiXCR, one entry per CDR3 protein. The data show 15,000 to 20,000 distinct CDR3 sequences, 45% to 65% seen once. With respect to this clonotype: The target antigen is unknown.

This chain joins TRBV6-1 and TRBJ1-3; D gene ambiguous. The clonotype originates from a human donor with COVID-19. The sample in question was cultured CD4+ T cells from blood, obtained after SARS-CoV-2 vaccination. CDR3 nucleotides: TGTGCCAGCAGTCGGGCCGGGATCGAACGATCTGGAAACACCATATATTTT. It codes for CASSRAGIERSGNTIYF.